This T cell receptor beta chain was recovered during a study of shared clonotypes between healthy human individuals. Study overall: Every donor yielded three CD4 naive, three CD4 memory, two CD8 naive and one CD8 memory plate. Findings and limits, study-wide: In general, naive subsets displayed greater estimated richness than memory subsets did. Shared across a few donors were about 4.8% of the naive CD4 clonotypes.

Sequencing used immunoSEQ multiplex PCR; TCRdb keeps in-frame clones, though not all of them. The sample carries around 1.4 million clones, around 98.5% recorded once. The length of the CDR3 is 14 residues. V lost 0 bases and J 5 bases, leaving 11 bases between the germline ends. Germline V gene sequence: CDR1 MNHEY, CDR2 SVGAGI. Splitting of CD4+ cells produced CD45RA+ naive and CD45RA-negative memory subsets. About this clone itself: The antigen remains unidentified.

V is TRBV6-5 and J is TRBJ2-7, with D possibly matching TRBD1 (5 bases). This receptor was taken from a man aged 25 to 40 in good health. The sequencing sample was made of naive CD4+ T cells sorted from blood. Stated subset: CD45RA+ positively selected. The CDR3 loop reads CASSYSTRAHEQYF. CDR3 DNA: TGTGCCAGCAGTTACTCGACCAGGGCGCACGAGCAGTACTTC.